The rows below give T cell receptor beta chains drawn from one sample of a study of identical twins. A single record per CDR3 protein comes from TCRdb applying MiXCR to the 5' RACE reads. The repertoire holds roughly 290,000 distinct CDR3 sequences, with less than 9.5% as singletons. These data are also associated with another study on yellow fever vaccine responses in identical twins.

The sequencing input was CD8+ T cells sorted from blood. All receptors come from a woman younger than 35 in good health. The CDR3 runs from the conserved cysteine through the conserved F or W. The order of the fields is V gene, D gene, clone size, J gene, CDR3 protein, CDR3 DNA. D genes are given only for firm matches. Clone size is not always given. Where it is, it says once, few, many or a class for expanded clones.

>TRBV29-1|TRBD2|many|TRBJ2-1
CSVNVAGDYEQFF
TGCAGCGTTAACGTAGCGGGAGATTATGAGCAGTTCTTC
>TRBV7-6|.|.|TRBJ1-1
CASSISFSGTPDLNTEAFF
TGTGCCAGCAGCATTTCATTCTCCGGGACACCAGACTTAAACACTGAAGCTTTCTTT
>TRBV12-3/TRBV12-4|.|many|TRBJ2-4
CASSLHPGTKNIQYF
TGTGCCAGCAGTTTACATCCAGGGACCAAAAACATTCAGTACTTC
>TRBV4-1|.|.|TRBJ1-2
CASSPIGGYGYTF
TGCGCCAGCAGCCCTATAGGAGGTTATGGCTACACCTTC
>TRBV5-6|.|few|TRBJ2-1
CASSSDTTGGEQFF
TGTGCCAGCAGCTCGGACACCACCGGAGGGGAGCAGTTCTTC
>TRBV20-1|TRBD1|few|TRBJ2-7
CSARGTGMGYEQYF
TGCAGTGCTAGAGGGACAGGGATGGGTTACGAGCAGTACTTC
>TRBV12-3/TRBV12-4|.|few|TRBJ2-7
CASSPAGYHEQYF
TGTGCCAGCAGTCCCGCGGGGTACCACGAGCAGTACTTC
>TRBV28|.|.|TRBJ2-7
CSSSLSGAGSYEQYF
TGTTCCAGCAGTTTATCAGGGGCCGGTTCCTACGAGCAGTACTTC
>TRBV5-6|.|few|TRBJ1-2
CASSLRQEDVYGYTF
TGTGCCAGCAGCTTGCGACAGGAGGATGTCTATGGCTACACCTTC
>TRBV12-3/TRBV12-4|TRBD1|many|TRBJ2-1
CASSPIQGARINEQFF
TGTGCCAGCAGTCCTATACAGGGGGCCAGAATCAATGAGCAGTTCTTC
>TRBV4-2|.|few|TRBJ1-1
CASSQPLEGTEAFF
TGTGCCAGCAGCCAACCACTAGAGGGGACTGAAGCTTTCTTT
>TRBV12-3/TRBV12-4|TRBD1|many|TRBJ2-7
CASSSLRTGYVGEQYF
TGTGCCAGCAGTTCACTACGGACAGGGTATGTAGGCGAGCAGTACTTC
>TRBV5-6|TRBD1|few|TRBJ2-7
CASSSPRQGGSFYEQYF
TGTGCCAGCAGCTCTCCCCGACAGGGGGGCTCCTTCTACGAGCAGTACTTC
>TRBV4-3|.|few|TRBJ2-7
CASSQDVTTSYEQYF
TGCGCCAGCAGCCAAGATGTAACCACCTCCTACGAGCAGTACTTC
>TRBV3-1|.|many|TRBJ2-3
CASSKGLSADTQYF
TGTGCCAGCAGCAAGGGGCTCTCGGCAGATACGCAGTATTTT
>TRBV9|.|.|TRBJ2-3
CASRTDDRLSTDTQYF
TGTGCCAGCAGAACTGATGACAGGTTGAGCACAGATACGCAGTATTTT
>TRBV9|.|many|TRBJ2-1
CASSDEGTYNEQFF
TGTGCCAGCAGCGACGAGGGGACCTACAATGAGCAGTTCTTC
>TRBV28|.|.|TRBJ2-7
CASKKTETYYEQYF
TGTGCCAGCAAAAAAACAGAAACCTACTACGAGCAGTACTTC
>TRBV12-3/TRBV12-4|.|many|TRBJ1-1
CASSSYDREAFF
TGTGCCAGCAGTTCCTACGACAGAGAAGCTTTCTTT
>TRBV2|.|few|TRBJ1-5
CASSEGREVFNQPQHF
TGTGCCAGCAGTGAGGGCAGGGAGGTTTTCAATCAGCCCCAGCATTTT
>TRBV20-1|TRBD2|.|TRBJ2-1
CSASPSGRDANEQFF
TGCAGTGCTAGCCCCAGCGGGAGGGACGCGAATGAGCAGTTCTTC
>TRBV29-1|.|many|TRBJ2-7
CSVGTVSSYEQYF
TGCAGCGTGGGGACTGTGAGCTCCTACGAGCAGTACTTC
>TRBV6-5|TRBD2|many|TRBJ2-1
CASSYGLAGGLYNEQFF
TGTGCCAGCAGTTACGGCCTAGCGGGGGGCCTTTACAATGAGCAGTTCTTC
>TRBV4-3|.|few|TRBJ2-1
CASSQEAKRGLDEQFF
TGCGCCAGCAGCCAGGAGGCTAAGCGAGGGTTGGATGAGCAGTTCTTC
>TRBV5-4|TRBD1|.|TRBJ2-1
CADRDREKDEQFF
TGTGCCGACCGGGACAGGGAGAAAGATGAGCAGTTCTTC
>TRBV7-9|.|many|TRBJ1-1
CASRYADGEAFF
TGTGCCAGCAGATACGCGGACGGTGAAGCTTTCTTT
>TRBV11-3|TRBD2|few|TRBJ2-1
CASSIGTSGIEEQFF
TGTGCCAGCAGCATAGGGACTAGCGGGATTGAGGAGCAGTTCTTC
>TRBV3-1|TRBD2|few|TRBJ2-1
CASSPLRLAGYYNEQFF
TGTGCCAGCAGCCCACTACGTCTAGCGGGATACTACAATGAGCAGTTCTTC
>TRBV7-3|.|.|TRBJ2-1
CASSHLPGNEQFF
TGTGCCAGCAGCCATCTCCCGGGCAATGAGCAGTTCTTC
>TRBV3-1|.|few|TRBJ2-7
CASSQQTVVDYEQYF
TGTGCCAGCAGCCAACAAACCGTTGTGGACTACGAGCAGTACTTC
>TRBV10-1|TRBD2|.|TRBJ2-7
CASSAGLAGQYF
TGCGCCAGCAGCGCGGGACTAGCTGGGCAGTACTTC
>TRBV3-1|.|few|TRBJ1-2
CASSQDPLGHLYGYTF
TGTGCCAGCAGCCAAGACCCCTTAGGGCACCTCTATGGCTACACCTTC
>TRBV6-2/TRBV6-3|.|many|TRBJ2-7
CASSFGAYEQYF
TGTGCCAGCAGTTTCGGGGCCTACGAGCAGTACTTC
>TRBV27|TRBD2|few|TRBJ2-5
CASSLSGLAIKETQYF
TGTGCCAGCAGTTTATCGGGACTAGCGATAAAAGAGACCCAGTACTTC
>TRBV29-1|TRBD1|once|TRBJ2-7
CSVATGHGYEQYF
TGCAGCGTTGCGACAGGGCACGGTTACGAGCAGTACTTC
>TRBV20-1|TRBD2|.|TRBJ2-7
CSAIQLAGAWYEQYF
TGCAGTGCTATCCAACTAGCGGGAGCATGGTACGAGCAGTACTTC
>TRBV12-5|TRBD1|few|TRBJ2-7
CASGLKQGGYEQYF
TGTGCTAGTGGTTTGAAACAGGGGGGCTACGAGCAGTACTTC
>TRBV5-1|.|.|TRBJ2-1
CASWAGYNEQFF
TGCGCCAGCTGGGCAGGCTACAATGAGCAGTTCTTC
>TRBV3-1|TRBD2|many|TRBJ2-7
CASSQDPLAGPHEQYF
TGTGCCAGCAGCCAAGACCCTCTAGCGGGGCCCCACGAGCAGTACTTC
>TRBV6-2/TRBV6-3|TRBD2|.|TRBJ2-5
CASSSLAGGPETQYF
TGTGCCAGCAGTTCGCTAGCGGGAGGGCCAGAGACCCAGTACTTC
>TRBV4-3|TRBD2|few|TRBJ2-1
CASSYGTSGHNEQFF
TGCGCCAGCAGCTACGGGACTAGCGGCCACAATGAGCAGTTCTTC
>TRBV12-3/TRBV12-4|.|.|TRBJ2-3
CASSSSWEPTDTQYF
TGTGCCAGCAGTTCGTCCTGGGAGCCCACAGATACGCAGTATTTT
>TRBV28|.|.|TRBJ2-7
CASSPSFFVGYEQYF
TGTGCCAGCAGTCCAAGTTTTTTCGTAGGCTACGAGCAGTACTTC
>TRBV27|.|few|TRBJ2-7
CASSPSLWDSGLTYEQYF
TGTGCCAGCAGTCCATCCTTGTGGGACAGCGGGCTTACCTACGAGCAGTACTTC
>TRBV10-3|.|many|TRBJ2-7
CAISSPGTTSYEQYF
TGTGCCATCAGTTCGCCGGGTACGACTTCCTACGAGCAGTACTTC
>TRBV4-3|.|many|TRBJ2-5
CASSQDTLIGWDQSGLDQETQYF
TGCGCCAGCAGCCAAGATACCTTGATCGGGTGGGACCAGAGTGGATTGGACCAAGAGACCCAGTACTTC
>TRBV24-1|TRBD2|many|TRBJ2-3
CATSSGIADTQYF
TGTGCCACCAGTAGCGGGATCGCAGATACGCAGTATTTT
>TRBV7-3|.|.|TRBJ1-1
CASSLTLGEAFF
TGTGCCAGCAGCTTAACGTTGGGTGAAGCTTTCTTT
>TRBV9|.|many|TRBJ2-1
CASSLDHNEQFF
TGTGCCAGCAGCCTGGACCACAATGAGCAGTTCTTC
>TRBV9|TRBD2|few|TRBJ2-3
CASSPRARESTDTQYF
TGTGCCAGCAGCCCCCGCGCGCGGGAGAGCACAGATACGCAGTATTTT
>TRBV10-1|TRBD2|few|TRBJ2-3
CASTPGGLAGISVGSDTQYF
TGCGCCAGCACCCCAGGAGGGCTAGCGGGAATAAGTGTTGGCTCAGATACGCAGTATTTT
>TRBV9|.|few|TRBJ2-3
CASSVASVGSYTDTQYF
TGTGCCAGCAGCGTAGCCTCGGTGGGCAGCTACACAGATACGCAGTATTTT